Following are 7 T cell receptor beta chains from one sample sequenced in a study of CXCR3-negative and CXCR3-positive naive CD8 T cells. All TRB cDNA libraries came from 5' RACE performed with UMI labels. Each CDR3 protein gets one entry in TCRdb, which reprocessed the 5' RACE reads and gives no DNA. The record lists approximately 83,000 distinct CDR3 sequences, of which the ten most abundant hold 1.7%. Material for sequencing was naive CXCR3- CD8+ T cells from blood. Subset described: CD45RO-CCR7+CD27+CD95- naive CD8+ T cells lacking CXCR3 (TNR3-). Source of these receptors: a human donor in good health. Some clones in this sample may be carry-over from other donors' samples.

This rearrangement joins TRBV12-3 or TRBV12-4 to TRBJ2-7; as DNA is missing, the TRBD1 call by TCRdb cannot be tested. This CDR3 is 13 amino acids long. CDR3: CASSFQDSYEQYF.

V gene TRBV7-9 combines with J gene TRBJ2-7; there is no DNA to check the TCRdb D call of TRBD1. Germline V gives CDR1 SEHNR, CDR2 FQNEAQ (reference sequence). The CDR3 spans 13 residues. The chain's CDR3 is CASSKHLGQGQYF.

This sequence joins TRBV20-1 and TRBJ2-7. This CDR3 region has 13 residues. The germline gives CDR1 DFQATT, CDR2 SNEGSKA (reference sequence). The CDR3 protein is CSAREFSSYEQYF.

The chain links TRBV4-3 to TRBJ2-3. Germline CDR1 LGHNA, CDR2 YSLEER. This CDR3 is 15 amino acids long. CDR3 sequence: CASSQTLASTDTQYF.

The rearrangement joins TRBV7-9 to TRBJ2-1. Germline loops: CDR1 SEHNR, CDR2 FQNEAQ (reference sequence). The CDR3 spans 14 residues. The CDR3 sequence: CASSLSDSYNEQFF.

The chain carries TRBV27 and TRBJ1-1; TCRdb picks TRBD1, but there is no DNA to check that call. Germline V CDR1 and CDR2: MNHEY, SMNVEV (reference sequence). The CDR3 sequence is 14 residues long. Here the CDR3 reads CASSATGVNTEAFF.

The chain carries TRBV27 and TRBJ2-3; TCRdb outputs TRBD2, but without DNA this stays unchecked. CDR1 is MNHEY and CDR2 is SMNVEV in the germline V gene (reference sequence). The CDR3 loop spans 15 amino acids. The CDR3 loop is CASSLAGGYTDTQYF.